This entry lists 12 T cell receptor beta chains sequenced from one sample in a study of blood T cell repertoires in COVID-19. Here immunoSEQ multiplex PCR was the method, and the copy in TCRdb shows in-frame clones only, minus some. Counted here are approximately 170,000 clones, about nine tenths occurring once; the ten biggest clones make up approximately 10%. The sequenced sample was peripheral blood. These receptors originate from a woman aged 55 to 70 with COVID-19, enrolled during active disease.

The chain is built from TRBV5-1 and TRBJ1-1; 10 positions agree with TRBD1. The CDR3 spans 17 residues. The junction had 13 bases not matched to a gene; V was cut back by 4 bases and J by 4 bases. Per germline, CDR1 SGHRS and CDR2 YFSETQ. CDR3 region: CASSRGDRGIMGTEAFF. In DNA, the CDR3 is TGCGCCAGCAGCCGCGGGGACAGGGGTATAATGGGCACTGAAGCTTTCTTT. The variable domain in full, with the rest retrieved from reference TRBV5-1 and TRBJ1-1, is KAGVTQTPRYLIKTRGQQVTLSCSPISGHRSVSWYQQTPGQGLQFLFEYFSETQRNKGNFPGRFSGRQFSNSRSEMNVSTLELGDSALYLCASSRGDRGIMGTEAFFGQGTRLTVV.

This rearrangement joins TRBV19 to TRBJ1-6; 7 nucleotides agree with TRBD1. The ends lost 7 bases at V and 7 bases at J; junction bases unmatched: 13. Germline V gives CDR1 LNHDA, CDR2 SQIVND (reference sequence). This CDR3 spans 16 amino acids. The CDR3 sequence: CASIRDPGGWNSPLHF. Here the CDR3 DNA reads TGTGCCAGTATCCGGGATCCAGGGGGATGGAATTCACCCCTCCACTTT.

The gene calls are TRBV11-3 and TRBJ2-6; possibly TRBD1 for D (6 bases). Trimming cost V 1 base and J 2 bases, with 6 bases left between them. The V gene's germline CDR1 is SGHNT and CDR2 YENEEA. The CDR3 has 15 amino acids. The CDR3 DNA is TGTGCCAGCAGCTTAGGACAGGCTGGGGCCAACGTCCTGACTTTC. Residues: CASSLGQAGANVLTF.

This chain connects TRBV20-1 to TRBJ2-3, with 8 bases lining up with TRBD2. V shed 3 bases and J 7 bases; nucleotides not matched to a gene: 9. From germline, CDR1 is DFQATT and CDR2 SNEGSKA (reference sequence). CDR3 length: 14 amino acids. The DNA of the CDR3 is TGCAGTGCTAGTCACAGCGGGAGCGGAAATACGCAGTATTTT. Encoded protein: CSASHSGSGNTQYF.

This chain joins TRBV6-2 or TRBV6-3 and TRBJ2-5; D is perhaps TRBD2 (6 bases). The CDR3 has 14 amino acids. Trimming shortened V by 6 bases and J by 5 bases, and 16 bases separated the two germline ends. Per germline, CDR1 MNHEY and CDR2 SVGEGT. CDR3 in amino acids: CASSPIGGLETQYF. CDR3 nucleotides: TGTGCCAGCAGCCCTATCGGGGGTCTGGAGACCCAGTACTTC.

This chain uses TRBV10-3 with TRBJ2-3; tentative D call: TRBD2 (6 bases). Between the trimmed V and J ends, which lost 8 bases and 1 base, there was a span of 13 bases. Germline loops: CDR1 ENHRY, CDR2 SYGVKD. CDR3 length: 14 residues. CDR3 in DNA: TGTGCCATCTCTCGCGGGACTCGCACAGATACGCAGTATTTT. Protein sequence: CAISRGTRTDTQYF.

CDR3 DNA sequence: TGTGCTAGTGGAGTCGGGTCAGCTGGCGGCGGGGAGCTGTTTTTT. Translation gives CASGVGSAGGGELFF. This chain joins TRBV12-5 and TRBJ2-2, with unresolved D. Trimming removed 6 bases at V and 7 bases at J, with 18 bases between. The CDR3 totals 15 residues. The V gene's germline CDR1 is LGHNT and CDR2 FRNRAP. The variable domain in full, with the rest retrieved from reference TRBV12-5 and TRBJ2-2, is DARVTQTPRHKVTEMGQEVTMRCQPILGHNTVFWYRQTMMQGLELLAYFRNRAPLDDSGMPKDRFSAEMPDATLATLKIQPSEPRDSAVYFCASGVGSAGGGELFFGEGSRLTVL.

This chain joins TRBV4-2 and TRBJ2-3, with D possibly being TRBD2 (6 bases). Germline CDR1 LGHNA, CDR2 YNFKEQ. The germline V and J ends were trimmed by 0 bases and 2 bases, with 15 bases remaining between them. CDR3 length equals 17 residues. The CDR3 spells CASSQEAVKGLTDTQYF. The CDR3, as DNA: TGTGCCAGCAGCCAAGAAGCGGTTAAGGGACTCACAGATACGCAGTATTTT.

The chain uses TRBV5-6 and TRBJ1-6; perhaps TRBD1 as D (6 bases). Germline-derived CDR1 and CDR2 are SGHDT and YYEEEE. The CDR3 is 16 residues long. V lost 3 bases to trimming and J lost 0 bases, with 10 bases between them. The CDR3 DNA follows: TGTGCCAGCAGCTCCGGACAGAGCTCCTATAATTCACCCCTCCACTTT. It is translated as CASSSGQSSYNSPLHF.

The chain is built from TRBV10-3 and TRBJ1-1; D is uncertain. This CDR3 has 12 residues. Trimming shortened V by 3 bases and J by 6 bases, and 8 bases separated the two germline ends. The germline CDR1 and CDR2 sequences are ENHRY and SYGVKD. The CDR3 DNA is TGTGCCATCAGTGAAACGGCGGCTGAAGCTTTCTTT. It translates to CAISETAAEAFF.

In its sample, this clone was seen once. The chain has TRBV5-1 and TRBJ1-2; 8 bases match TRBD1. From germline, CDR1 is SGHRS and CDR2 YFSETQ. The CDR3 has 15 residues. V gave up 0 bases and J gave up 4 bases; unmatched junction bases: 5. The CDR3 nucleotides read TGCGCCAGCAGCTTGGGTCAGGGGGCTACCTATGGCTACACCTTC. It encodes CASSLGQGATYGYTF.

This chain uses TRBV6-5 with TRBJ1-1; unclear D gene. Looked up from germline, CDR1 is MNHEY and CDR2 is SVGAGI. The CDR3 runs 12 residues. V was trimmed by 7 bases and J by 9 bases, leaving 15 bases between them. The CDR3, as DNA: TGTGCCAGCACCTCGGGGTCTAGAAAAGCTTTCTTT. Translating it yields CASTSGSRKAFF.